This paragraph reports one TCR beta chain. The clone's antigen remains unknown. No quality values exist for individual bases; no much larger clone is one base distant. Receptors were amplified or captured by the immunoSEQ multiplex PCR assay. For the multiplex PCR, a mixture combining 60 forward primers for TCR Vbeta segments and 13 reverse primers for TCR Jbeta segments was used. The CDR3 region of rearranged TCR beta genes was amplified from genomic DNA by a multiplex PCR assay. The amplified TCR beta libraries were sequenced on the Illumina HiSeq System as 87-base-pair reads. The published analysis was carried out like this. In a later analysis, tens of millions of unique TCR beta chains were counted across the roughly 670 repertoires, and around 10 million of these chains were shared by at least two donors. Raw reads were error-corrected and collapsed into unique sequences with a nearest-neighbor algorithm that merged closely related sequences to remove PCR and sequencing errors. V, D and J gene segments were assigned by aligning CDR3 sequences to IMGT reference sequences. Each retained sequence needed at least a six-nucleotide match to both a V gene segment and a J gene segment. A rearrangement counted as productive if the CDR3 had no stop codons and remained in frame with V and J, and every other rearrangement counted as non-productive. Following IMGT convention, CDR3 was defined as the stretch from the second conserved V-encoded cysteine up to the conserved J-encoded phenylalanine. In an earlier analysis of more than 550 of the donors, sequences lacking an unambiguous match to a single V gene segment were excluded. In an earlier analysis of around 590 of the donors, a V segment was called functional when productive rearrangements were above 56.7%, and segregating when the standard deviation between donors exceeded 5%. A statistical classification framework was built to diagnose cytomegalovirus status from the catalog of TCR beta chain sequences. In a later analysis, V and J genes were assigned by comparing TCR nucleotide sequences against IMGT/GENE-DB human TR gene sequences. A later analysis assigned CDR3 sequences and most-parsimonious VDJ recombination scenarios with the TCRdist pipeline. In a later analysis, every TCR beta chain was defined by the combination of its CDR3 amino acid sequence and its V-gene family, and reads without a unique V-gene family were dropped. In a later analysis, a few hundred highly shared, low-generation-probability nucleotide sequences were removed to address suspected cross-contamination and a sequencing artifact. In a later analysis, a clonal expansion index was calculated for each public chain from normalized within-repertoire ranks of inferred template counts. In a later analysis, generation probabilities were computed with a VDJ recombination model fitted to out-of-frame rearrangements, and the resulting probabilities were checked against IGoR. In a later analysis, hypergeometric tests were used to score TCR-TCR, TCR-HLA and TCR-CMV co-occurrence, with a repertoire-size bias correction applied to TCR pairs. In a later analysis, false discovery rates were estimated by permuting HLA or CMV assignments 20 times. In a later analysis, co-occurring TCRs were grouped using DBSCAN, with TCRdist sequence similarity added in when clustering inside HLA-allele-positive subsets. Repertoires with fewer than 30,000 or more than 120,000 public chains were left out of co-occurrence clustering, as were about 5 repertoires with anomalous nucleotide sharing. Not all clones reach the TCRdb copy of this immuneACCESS table, which keeps in-frame sequences only. Checked studies attribute under half of the gap to unresolved V genes and leave the rest unexplained. The V and J calls and the clone size are those of that table, but D and trimming were determined from the DNA. The sample has about 59,000 clones on record, 65% to 75% of them singletons. Clones ranked in the top ten supply roughly 7% of the sample.

These data belong to a study of cytomegalovirus exposure and HLA in healthy donors (dated by TCRdb to between 2016 and 2019). Background on the whole study: According to an earlier analysis of 450 to 650 of the donors, 150 million to 200 million T cells yielded 90 million to 130 million unique TCR beta sequences and around 300 Gb of sequence data. An early release covering approximately 600 HLA-typed donors comprised 250 to 350 gigabases of sequencing data and around 80 million unique TCR sequences. Of the roughly 400 genotyped donors, approximately 83% fell in the genetic ancestry cluster associated with self-reported Caucasian donors. The aim of the study was to test whether cataloging public T cell receptors could identify signatures of past pathogen exposure. The study used immunosequencing to profile the T cell repertoires of several hundred subjects and linked those repertoires to cytomegalovirus serostatus. In addition to the first cohort of around 670 subjects, a separate validation cohort of approximately 130 different subjects was used. To predict cytomegalovirus infection status, the study combined high-throughput TCR immunosequencing, statistical association of individual TCRs with disease status, and machine learning. In a later analysis, previously published TCR beta repertoires from about 640 donors were re-analyzed and high-resolution HLA genotyping was added so that TCR occurrence patterns could be studied. The later analysis used no new phenotypic data to find candidate immune exposures, relying instead on TCR beta sequences and their occurrence across donors. An earlier analysis of roughly 600 of the donors used high-throughput TCR beta sequencing to judge whether each TCR beta V gene segment behaved as functional or pseudogenic. Donor age, sex, ethnicity and CMV serostatus were compiled together with the repertoire data. A later genetic analysis used genome-wide SNP genotypes for about three fifths of the 666 donors, treating that subset as a discovery cohort. Every repertoire in the discovery cohort had been generated on one and the same sequencing platform. HLA typing covered class I and class II loci at four-digit resolution. Typing coverage differed by locus: A, B, C, DRB1 and DQB1 were typed in roughly 620-640 donors, DQA1 in about 550, DPA1 in roughly 590, and DPB1 in roughly 470. Because of strong linkage in the cohort, roughly five DR-DQ haplotypes were treated as single units for association and clustering. Among some 400 genotyped donors of the cohort, an average of roughly 240,000 unique TCR beta nucleotide sequences were sequenced per donor, about a sixth of them non-productive.

Points the paper makes about the study in general: In an earlier analysis of about 600 of the donors, most TCR beta V segments appeared in productive rearrangements about 87% or about 30% of the time, broadly matching IMGT annotations. The study gave a list of over 150 TCR beta chains associated with cytomegalovirus. A further reported finding was that TCR beta sequences accurately predicted the HLA-A and HLA-B alleles for most subjects in the first cohort. Some IMGT-functional V segments, including TRBV6-2 and TRBV6-3, could not be told apart with the 87-base-pair reads, so those segments were excluded. A later analysis found that HLA-associated TCR beta chains were more clonally expanded and had lower generation probabilities than equally common non-associated chains. A cluster of highly shared sequence variants was judged likely to be a technical artifact of the sequencing pipeline. In vitro tests confirmed that a few of the cytomegalovirus-associated TCR beta chains recognize cytomegalovirus antigens. Compared with the 666-donor mean, donors in an Asian-associated ancestry cluster had fewer N-insertions in productive TCRs, according to a later genetic analysis. According to a later analysis, parvovirus B19, influenza, CMV and Epstein-Barr virus appeared linked to several top co-occurrence clusters. According to a later analysis, TCR association rates differed among HLA loci, with DRB1 alleles showing the most associated TCRs and HLA-C alleles showing the fewest. Because counts were too low, roughly 17 rarely observed V segments, including chromosome 9 orphons, were left out of the earlier analysis of several hundred of the donors. A later genetic analysis associated a missense DCLRE1C variant with V-gene and J-gene trimming of TCR beta chains, and an independent cohort replicated the association. Specific HLA alleles were associated with 15,000 to 20,000 TCR beta sequences at a false discovery rate of 0.05 in a later analysis. Cytomegalovirus status was reported to be diagnosed by the classifier with high specificity and sensitivity in both the original and validation cohorts. CMV serostatus was the only immune exposure information available for the cohort. Presence/absence analyses assumed roughly uniform sequencing depth across donors, an assumption that may not hold. Because HLA typing was missing for some donors at each locus, association tests included only the typed subset. It was suggested by the authors that the approach could potentially be generalized to other disease states and immunological phenotypes. While some public TCRs were present in many individuals, most TCR sequences turned up only very rarely across donors. Only TCR beta chains were sequenced in this cohort, and the absence of alpha or paired-chain data limited detectable features. Most CMV-associated TCR beta chains appeared to be HLA-restricted in a later analysis, and the HLA associations seemed to be driven largely by CMV exposure. Assigning TCR associations to individual alleles was difficult when HLA alleles, especially DR and DQ, strongly co-occurred. Correlated functional status among segregating V segments might be attributable to linkage disequilibrium, but an unknown experimental factor could not be ruled out.

The CDR3 sequence holds 12 residues, the cysteine and phenylalanine included. Only CDR3 DNA remains: 36 bases, in frame from the first base. Trimming takes 6 bases from V and 13 bases from J, and the germline ends sit 13 bases apart. The germline V gene encodes CDR1 MNHNY and CDR2 SVGAGI (reference sequence). The cohort consisted of 600 to 750 healthy bone marrow donors. At the time of sampling, all cohort members were nominally healthy, though unrecorded immune exposures were likely present. The donor tested CMV seropositive and was one of the 289 seropositive cohort members. Every donor gave a peripheral blood sample, and the peripheral blood mononuclear cells from that sample were used for TCR beta sequencing. The Qiagen DNeasy Blood Extraction Kit was used to extract genomic DNA from the blood cell samples.

The chain was built from TRBV6-6 and TRBJ1-6; TRBD1 is perhaps the D gene, given 6 matching bases. Source material: PBMCs. The TCR originated in a man younger than 40 in good health and CMV-seropositive. The DNA is TGTGCCAGCAGCAGAACAGGGTCTCCCCTCCACTTT. Its protein reads: CASSRTGSPLHF.